The entry below gives a single TCR beta chain sequence along with its context. This sample is part of a study of blood T cell repertoires in COVID-19. The CDR3 sequence is 14 residues long. Germline CDR1 reads MNHEY; CDR2 reads SVGAGI. V lost 3 bases to trimming and J lost 6 bases; unmatched junction nucleotides: 8. Original methodology: Estimates of nucleated cell counts were drawn from the amplification of reference gene primers. The method was immunoSEQ multiplex PCR; TCRdb's version includes in-frame clones alone and lacks a portion of them. The DNA gave D and trimming, while V, J and clone size come from that table. In the table there are 140,000 to 150,000 clones, 80% to 90% of which are singletons.

The sequence derives from a human donor with acute or convalescent COVID-19. The donor label of this sample is uncertain. The sample comprised peripheral blood. The chain is built from TRBV6-5 and TRBJ2-7; TRBD1 matches at 7 bases. As DNA, the CDR3 is TGTGCCAGCAGTTATAGACAGGGAATCTCCGAGCAGTACGTC. It specifies CASSYRQGISEQYV.